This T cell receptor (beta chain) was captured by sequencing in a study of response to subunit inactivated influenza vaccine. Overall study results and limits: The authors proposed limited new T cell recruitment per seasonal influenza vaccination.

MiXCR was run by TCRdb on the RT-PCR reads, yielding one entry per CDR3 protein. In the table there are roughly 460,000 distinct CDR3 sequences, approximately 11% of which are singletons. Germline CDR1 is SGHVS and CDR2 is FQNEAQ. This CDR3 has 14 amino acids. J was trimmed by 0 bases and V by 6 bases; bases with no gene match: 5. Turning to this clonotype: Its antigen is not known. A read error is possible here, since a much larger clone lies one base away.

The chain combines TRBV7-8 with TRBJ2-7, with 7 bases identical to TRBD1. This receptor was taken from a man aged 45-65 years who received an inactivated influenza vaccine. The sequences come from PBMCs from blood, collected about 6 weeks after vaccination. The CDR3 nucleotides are TGTGCCAGCAGTACCGGGACAGACTCCTACGAGCAGTACTTC. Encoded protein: CASSTGTDSYEQYF. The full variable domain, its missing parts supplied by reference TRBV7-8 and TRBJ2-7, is GAGVSQSPRYKVAKRGQDVALRCDPISGHVSLFWYQQALGQGPEFLTYFQNEAQLDKSGLPSDRFFAERPEGSVSTLKIQRTQQEDSAVYLCASSTGTDSYEQYFGPGTRLTVT.